A single sample is the source of the 14 T cell receptor beta chains below, sequenced in a study of shared clonotypes between healthy human individuals. TCRdb's copy holds only in-frame clones and misses some; the assay was immunoSEQ multiplex PCR. The sample records roughly 2.5 million clones, approximately 94% being singletons. Sequenced material: naive CD4+ T cells sorted from blood. Regarding subset: CD45RA+ positively selected. The receptor set was obtained from a young man in good health.

J is TRBJ2-2 and V is TRBV4-1; the match to TRBD2 covers 10 bases. The V and J ends lost 2 bases and 0 bases, in that order; junction bases with no gene match: 0. The CDR3 sequence is 16 residues long. Germline V CDR1 and CDR2: MGHRA, YSYEKL. CDR3 residues: CASSQLAGANTGELFF. The CDR3 DNA reads as TGCGCCAGCAGCCAACTAGCGGGGGCGAACACCGGGGAGCTGTTTTTT.

This chain connects TRBV5-1 to TRBJ2-7, with D possibly being TRBD1 (6 bases). This CDR3 spans 17 amino acids. The V end lost 0 bases, the J end lost 0 bases, and 16 bases lay between the germline ends. Germline V lookup: CDR1 SGHRS, CDR2 YFSETQ. The DNA of the CDR3 is TGCGCCAGCAGCTTGGGGGGGACCGACAGGAACTCCTACGAGCAGTACTTC. This sequence encodes CASSLGGTDRNSYEQYF.

The V gene is TRBV6-1, the J gene TRBJ2-5; maybe TRBD1 (5 bases). Germline CDR1 reads MNHNS; CDR2 reads SASEGT. This CDR3 contains 15 residues. Deletions cut 4 bases from V and 5 bases from J, with 17 bases between. CDR3 DNA sequence: TGTGCCAGCAGTGGACAGACCCAGGCAGCGGAGACCCAGTACTTC. Its protein product is CASSGQTQAAETQYF.

The genes are TRBV25-1 and TRBJ2-1, with TRBD1 matching 10 bases. The CDR3 spans 16 residues. Trimming at V came to 4 bases and at J to 3 bases, leaving 6 bases not matched to a gene. Germline V gene lookup returns CDR1 MGHDK and CDR2 SYGVNS. The CDR3 DNA reads as TGTGCCAGCAGTGGGTTGGGACAGGGGAGCTACAATGAGCAGTTCTTC. It yields the protein CASSGLGQGSYNEQFF.

The J gene is TRBJ1-1, the V gene TRBV6-6; the match to TRBD1 covers 8 bases. The germline gives CDR1 MNHNY, CDR2 SVGAGI (reference sequence). CDR3 length equals 15 residues. V was pared by 8 bases and J by 0 bases, with 8 bases of the junction left unmatched. The CDR3 is CASGPTGAMNTEAFF. Written as DNA, the CDR3 is TGTGCCAGCGGCCCGACAGGGGCCATGAACACTGAAGCTTTCTTT.

This clone was seen once. The chain is built from TRBV5-5 and TRBJ2-7, with a weak D call TRBD2 (6 bases). From germline, CDR1 is SGHKS and CDR2 YYEKEE (reference sequence). This CDR3 has 15 amino acids. Trimming pared 3 bases from V and 2 bases from J, leaving 15 bases between. DNA of the CDR3: TGTGCCAGCAGCTCCGTTTCTAGCGTTGCCTACGAGCAGTACTTC. Amino acid sequence: CASSSVSSVAYEQYF.

This chain joins TRBV9 and TRBJ1-1; maybe TRBD1 (5 bases). V was pared by 7 bases and J by 4 bases, with 14 bases between. There are 13 residues in the CDR3. Germline CDR1 is SGDLS and CDR2 is YYNGEE. This chain's CDR3 is CASARDLSTEAFF. In DNA, the CDR3 is TGTGCCAGCGCCAGGGATTTGAGCACTGAAGCTTTCTTT.

The rearrangement uses TRBV9 and TRBJ2-2; 13 nucleotides match TRBD2. With V trimmed by 3 bases and J by 4 bases, 3 bases remained unmatched. Germline V CDR1 and CDR2: SGDLS, YYNGEE. CDR3 length equals 16 residues. CDR3 nucleotide sequence: TGTGCCAGCAGCGCCGGACTAGCGGGGGCCACCGGGGAGCTGTTTTTT. Its protein product is CASSAGLAGATGELFF.

This sequence joins TRBV27 and TRBJ2-6; TRBD2 is a possible D gene (5 bases). Germline V CDR1 and CDR2: MNHEY, SMNVEV (reference sequence). The CDR3 totals 17 residues. V was trimmed by 5 bases and J by 0 bases, leaving 14 bases between them. The CDR3 sequence is CASSPPRGVSGANVLTF. The DNA of the CDR3 is TGTGCCAGCAGTCCCCCACGGGGAGTCTCTGGGGCCAACGTCCTGACTTTC.

The chain is built from TRBV14 and TRBJ2-5, with 7 positions matching TRBD2. The J call may be incorrect, as the DNA end agrees better with TRBJ2-7. Germline V gene lookup returns CDR1 SGHDN and CDR2 FVKESK. The CDR3 runs 14 residues. The CDR3 sequence is CASSFGTKTYEQYF. The CDR3 bases are TGTGCCAGCAGCTTCGGGACTAAGACCTACGAGCAGTACTTC.

Only a few counts were recorded for this clone. The same CDR3 arises from other DNA sequences in this sample as well. The chain employs TRBV2 and TRBJ2-3, with TRBD2 identical over 7 bases. The V segment lost 6 bases and the J segment 3 bases; nucleotides outside the gene matches: 3. The CDR3 sequence is 13 residues long. Germline CDR1 reads SNHLY; CDR2 reads FYNNEI. As DNA, the CDR3 is TGTGCCAGCAGACGGACTAGTACAGATACGCAGTATTTT. This encodes CASRRTSTDTQYF.

The chain has TRBV14 and TRBJ2-7; D perhaps matches TRBD2 (6 bases). The germline CDR1 and CDR2 sequences are SGHDN and FVKESK. The CDR3 is made up of 15 amino acids. The V end was cut by 4 bases, the J end by 2 bases, with 15 bases between. The CDR3 region is CASSRERGLAYEQYF. The CDR3, as DNA: TGTGCCAGCAGCCGGGAGAGGGGACTTGCCTACGAGCAGTACTTC. Variable domain in full (rest from reference TRBV14 and TRBJ2-7): EAGVTQFPSHSVIEKGQTVTLRCDPISGHDNLYWYRRVMGKEIKFLLHFVKESKQDESGMPNNRFLAERTGGTYSTLKVQPAELEDSGVYFCASSRERGLAYEQYFGPGTRLTVT.

This clone was observed once. The J gene is TRBJ1-4, the V gene TRBV7-8, with 8 bases lining up with TRBD1. Trimming removed 5 bases from V and 8 bases from J; junction bases left unmatched: 7. The length of the CDR3 is 14 residues. Germline CDR1 SGHVS, CDR2 FQNEAQ. CDR3 bases: TGTGCCAGCAGCCGGACAGGGCTGCAGGAAAAACTGTTTTTT. Its protein product is CASSRTGLQEKLFF.

Points on this clone: Other DNA sequences in this sample translate to the same CDR3. The rearrangement uses TRBV6-5 and TRBJ2-5; weak D call: TRBD2 (6 bases). Trimming left V 6 bases short and J 5 bases short, with 10 bases between. Germline V gene sequence: CDR1 MNHEY, CDR2 SVGAGI. The length of the CDR3 is 12 residues. As DNA, the CDR3 is TGTGCCAGCAGCGGGAGTCGGGAGACCCAGTACTTC. Protein sequence: CASSGSRETQYF.